This T cell receptor (beta chain) was retrieved from a study of cytomegalovirus exposure and HLA in healthy donors (dated by TCRdb to the late 2010s). Context from the whole study: An earlier analysis of roughly 630 of the donors reported about 290 Gb of sequence data and roughly 110 million unique TCR beta sequences from about 180 million T cells. Besides the first cohort of hundreds of subjects, a separate validation cohort made up of over 95 different subjects was used. Five DR-DQ haplotypes were handled as single units for association and clustering because linkage in the cohort was strong. HLA typing covered class I and class II loci at four-digit resolution. Typing coverage varied by locus: roughly 620-640 donors for A, B, C, DRB1 and DQB1; roughly 510 for DQA1; 606 for DPA1; approximately 490 for DPB1. All discovery cohort repertoires had been generated using a single sequencing platform. Genome-wide SNP genotypes for about three fifths of the roughly 670 donors were used in a later genetic analysis, which treated that subset as a discovery cohort. The study was designed to test whether signatures of past pathogen exposure could be identified by cataloging public T cell receptors. To study patterns of TCR occurrence, a later analysis re-analyzed previously published TCR beta repertoires from under 750 donors and added high-resolution HLA genotyping. Among about 400 genotyped donors of the cohort, an average of around 250,000 unique TCR beta nucleotide sequences was sequenced per donor, of which about 20% were non-productive. Of the 300 to 450 genotyped donors, about 80% fell in the genetic ancestry cluster associated with self-reported Caucasian donors. An earlier analysis of 450 to 750 of the donors used high-throughput TCR beta sequencing to judge whether each TCR beta V gene segment behaved as functional or pseudogenic. The T cell repertoires of 700 or so subjects were profiled by immunosequencing and related to cytomegalovirus serostatus. High-throughput TCR immunosequencing, statistical association of individual TCRs with disease status, and machine learning were combined to predict cytomegalovirus infection status. Alongside the repertoire data, information on donor age, sex, ethnicity and CMV serostatus was compiled. In the later analysis, no new phenotypic data were used to find candidate immune exposures; instead, reliance was placed on TCR beta sequences and their occurrence across donors. About 330 gigabases of sequencing data and 75 million to 85 million unique TCR sequences made up an early release that covered some 640 HLA-typed donors. Overall results and qualifications from the work: Roughly uniform sequencing depth across donors was assumed in presence/absence analyses, although this assumption may not hold. Compared with the approximately 600-donor mean, donors in an Asian-associated ancestry cluster had fewer N-insertions in productive TCRs, according to a later genetic analysis. According to a later analysis, most CMV-associated TCR beta chains appeared to be HLA-restricted, and the HLA associations seemed to be driven largely by CMV exposure. Broadly in line with IMGT annotations, most TCR beta V segments showed up in productive rearrangements about 87% or about 30% of the time in an earlier analysis of several hundred of the donors. Correlated functional status among segregating V segments might be attributable to linkage disequilibrium, but an unknown experimental factor could not be ruled out. A few of the identified cytomegalovirus-associated TCR beta chains were confirmed in vitro to be specific for cytomegalovirus antigens. The authors suggested that the approach could potentially be generalized to other disease states and immunological phenotypes. While some public TCRs were present in many individuals, most TCR sequences turned up only very rarely across donors. A group of highly shared sequence variants was considered likely to be a technical artifact of the sequencing pipeline. Because HLA typing was unavailable for some donors at each locus, only the typed subset was used in association tests. A further reported finding was that TCR beta sequences accurately predicted the HLA-A and HLA-B alleles for most subjects in the first cohort. Because the 87-base-pair reads could not distinguish some IMGT-functional V segments, including TRBV6-2 and TRBV6-3, those segments were excluded. The earlier analysis of a few hundred of the donors excluded roughly 17 rarely observed V segments, including chromosome 9 orphons, because counts were too low. For the cohort, immune exposure information was limited to CMV serostatus. Strong co-occurrence of HLA alleles, especially DR and DQ, made assigning TCR associations to individual alleles difficult. In the study, some 160 TCR beta chains were listed as associated with cytomegalovirus. In a later analysis, 16,951 TCR beta sequences were associated with specific HLA alleles at a false discovery rate of 0.05. The classifier was reported to diagnose cytomegalovirus status with high specificity and sensitivity in both the original and validation cohorts. Several of the top co-occurrence clusters appeared to be linked to parvovirus B19, influenza, CMV and Epstein-Barr virus, according to a later analysis. Only TCR beta chains were sequenced in this cohort, and the absence of alpha or paired-chain data limited detectable features. An association between a missense DCLRE1C variant and V-gene and J-gene trimming of TCR beta chains was found in a later genetic analysis and replicated in an independent cohort. In a later analysis, HLA-associated TCR beta chains showed more clonal expansion and lower generation probabilities than non-associated chains that were equally common. In a later analysis, TCR association rates were found to vary across HLA loci, with the most associated TCRs seen for DRB1 alleles and the fewest for HLA-C alleles.

V is reduced by 0 bases and J by 8 bases, leaving a spacing of 13 bases between them. Reading the germline V gene (reference sequence) gives CDR1 SEHNR and CDR2 FQNEAQ. The CDR3 has 14 amino acids, counting the end cysteine and phenylalanine. The CDR3 DNA has 42 bases and is translated from base 1. Details on this clone: The clone's antigen remains unknown. No much larger clonotype is one base removed from it; base qualities were not supplied.

In total, 666 healthy bone marrow donors made up the cohort. All cohort members were sampled while nominally healthy, although unrecorded immune exposures were likely present. The donor tested CMV seronegative, placing the donor among the approximately 360 seronegative members of the cohort. A peripheral blood sample was collected from each donor, and TCR beta sequencing was performed on peripheral blood mononuclear cells. The Qiagen DNeasy Blood Extraction Kit was used to extract genomic DNA from the blood cell samples. Receptors were amplified or captured by the immunoSEQ multiplex PCR assay. For the multiplex PCR, a mixture combining 60 forward primers for TCR Vbeta segments and 13 reverse primers for TCR Jbeta segments was used. The CDR3 region of rearranged TCR beta genes was amplified from genomic DNA by a multiplex PCR assay. The Illumina HiSeq System was used to sequence the amplified TCR beta libraries as 87-base-pair reads. As for the authors' bioinformatics: Across the roughly 670 repertoires, a later analysis counted roughly 77 million unique TCR beta chains, approximately 10 million of which were shared by at least two donors. Raw reads were error-corrected and collapsed into unique sequences with a nearest-neighbor algorithm that merged closely related sequences to remove PCR and sequencing errors. To assign V, D and J gene segments, CDR3 sequences were aligned to IMGT reference sequences. For a sequence to be retained, at least a six-nucleotide match to both a V gene segment and a J gene segment was required. Rearrangements were classified as productive when the CDR3 lacked stop codons and remained in frame with V and J, and all other rearrangements were classified as non-productive. Following IMGT convention, CDR3 was defined as the stretch from the second conserved V-encoded cysteine up to the conserved J-encoded phenylalanine. In an earlier analysis of approximately 590 of the donors, sequences lacking an unambiguous match to a single V gene segment were excluded. An earlier analysis of 587 of the donors called V segments functional above 56.7% productive rearrangements and segregating when the between-donor standard deviation exceeded 5%. A statistical classification framework was built to diagnose cytomegalovirus status from the catalog of TCR beta chain sequences. V and J gene assignment, in a later analysis, came from comparing TCR nucleotide sequences with IMGT/GENE-DB human TR gene sequences. Using the TCRdist pipeline, a later analysis assigned CDR3 sequences along with most-parsimonious VDJ recombination scenarios. In a later analysis, every TCR beta chain was defined by the combination of its CDR3 amino acid sequence and its V-gene family, and reads without a unique V-gene family were dropped. A later analysis removed 592 highly shared, low-generation-probability nucleotide sequences to deal with suspected cross-contamination and a sequencing artifact. A later analysis calculated a clonal expansion index for each public chain from normalized within-repertoire ranks of inferred template counts. Generation probabilities in a later analysis came from a VDJ recombination model fitted to out-of-frame rearrangements, and those results were checked against IGoR. In a later analysis, hypergeometric tests were used to score TCR-TCR, TCR-HLA and TCR-CMV co-occurrence, with a repertoire-size bias correction applied to TCR pairs. False discovery rates were estimated in a later analysis by permuting HLA or CMV assignments 20 times. In a later analysis, co-occurring TCRs were grouped using DBSCAN, and TCRdist sequence similarity was added for clustering within HLA-allele-positive subsets. For co-occurrence clustering, repertoires with fewer than 30,000 or more than 120,000 public chains were excluded, along with roughly 5 repertoires with anomalous nucleotide sharing. Drawn from immuneACCESS, this table holds only the in-frame rearrangements with V and J called that TCRdb kept. Clones are partly lost; checked studies trace under half to an unresolved V gene and leave the rest unexplained. V and J calls plus clone size are reproduced from that table; the DNA served to infer D and trimming. The sample table records 97,000 or so clones; less than 85% of these occur just once. The ten largest clones take up just over 2.5% of the sample.

Material: PBMCs. In this chain, TRBV7-9 is recombined with TRBJ1-2; TRBD1 is a weak D gene call, 5 bases matching. The clonotype originates from a man aged 35-49 years in good health and CMV-seronegative. In nucleotide form, the sequence is TGTGCCAGCAGCTTAGCGCTGGGGGGACGGGGCTACACCTTC. This encodes CASSLALGGRGYTF.